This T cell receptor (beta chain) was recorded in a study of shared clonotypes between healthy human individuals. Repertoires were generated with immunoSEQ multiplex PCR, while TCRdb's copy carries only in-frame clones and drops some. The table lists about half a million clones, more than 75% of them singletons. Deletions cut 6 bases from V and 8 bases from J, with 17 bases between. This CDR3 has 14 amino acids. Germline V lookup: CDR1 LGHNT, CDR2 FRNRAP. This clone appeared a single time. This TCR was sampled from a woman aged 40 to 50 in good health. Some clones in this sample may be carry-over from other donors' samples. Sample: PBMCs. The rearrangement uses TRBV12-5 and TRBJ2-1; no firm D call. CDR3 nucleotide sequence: TGTGCTAGTGGCCTTAACTCAGGTTTCCATGAGCAGTTCTTC. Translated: CASGLNSGFHEQFF.